This T cell receptor (beta chain) comes out of a study of T cell changes during pregnancy in multiple sclerosis. This table comes from immunoSEQ multiplex PCR, and its TCRdb copy is limited to in-frame clones, with some not included. Here the sample spans 55,000 to 80,000 clones, 93% being singletons. The length of the CDR3 is 15 residues. Per the germline V gene, CDR1 is SGHNT and CDR2 is YYREEE (reference sequence). V lost 1 base, J lost 3 bases, and 6 bases stayed unmatched. V and J are TRBV5-4 and TRBJ2-7; TRBD1 agrees at 8 bases. Sequencing used CD8+ T cells from peripheral blood mononuclear cells, obtained in the second trimester of pregnancy. This sequence originates from a female donor with multiple sclerosis, enrolled in a pregnancy study. CDR3 DNA: TGTGCCAGCAGCTTGCACCAGGGGGCATACTACGAGCAGTACTTC. Translated, it gives CASSLHQGAYYEQYF.